A single sample is the source of the 5 T cell receptor beta chains below, sequenced in a study of regulatory T cells in long-lasting Graves disease. The sample's time point: newly diagnosed GD, antithyroid drugs for less than 3 months. Scientists built the TCR library using RNA that was extracted from PBMCs. TCR beta libraries were built with iRepertoire HTBI primers and Arm-PCR of CDR3 regions. From the multiplex PCR reads, TCRdb called clonotypes with MiXCR, one entry per CDR3 protein. This table holds 530,000 or so distinct CDR3 sequences, roughly 15% found once. These same data were also listed under a study on T cells in Graves' hyperthyroidism and ophthalmopathy.

The sample here was peripheral blood mononuclear cells (PBMCs), taken at new diagnosis, from a patient treated with antithyroid drugs. These receptors were collected from a man aged 18 to 30 with Graves disease.

This clonotype has a count of ten or more. The chain is built from TRBV12-3 or TRBV12-4 and TRBJ2-7; no reliable D call. V lost 4 bases and J lost 2, with 3 bases in between. The CDR3 spans 11 residues. The CDR3 DNA reads TGTGCCAGCAGTTACGCCTACGAGCAGTACTTC. This translates into CASSYAYEQYF.

In its sample, this clonotype was seen a few times. The genes are TRBV29-1 and TRBJ1-1; D is ambiguous. Germline assignment: CDR1 SQVTM and CDR2 ANQGSEA. The germline V and J ends were trimmed by 0 bases and 0 bases, with 5 bases remaining between them. The CDR3 has 13 residues. This chain's CDR3 is CSVEDRLNTEAFF. CDR3 DNA sequence: TGCAGCGTTGAAGATCGCTTGAACACTGAAGCTTTCTTT.

This clonotype turned up a few times. The rearrangement links TRBV20-1 to TRBJ2-5; D is unclear. The CDR3 runs to 14 residues. From germline, CDR1 is DFQATT and CDR2 SNEGSKA (reference sequence). V was trimmed by 3 bases and J by 0 bases, leaving 11 bases between them. The CDR3 DNA reads as TGCAGTGCTAGGGCCCCTTCGTACCAAGAGACCCAGTACTTC. Translation gives CSARAPSYQETQYF.

This clonotype was counted at least ten times. A read error may produce the germline difference seen at one junction end. The gene calls are TRBV12-3 or TRBV12-4 and TRBJ1-1, with D unclear. The CDR3 runs 12 residues. CDR3 sequence reads: CASSLGNTEAFF. As DNA, the CDR3 is TGTGCCAGCAGCTTAGGGAACACTGAAGCTTTCTTT.

The rearrangement uses TRBV27 and TRBJ1-2; no clear D gene. Trimming removed 4 bases from V and 5 bases from J, with 11 bases in between. Germline lookup yields CDR1 MNHEY and CDR2 SMNVEV (reference sequence). The CDR3 consists of 13 residues. Written as DNA, the CDR3 is TGTGCCAGCAGTTCGATGACGGGATATGGCTACACCTTC. Translating gives CASSSMTGYGYTF.